This T cell receptor beta chain comes out of a study of shared clonotypes between healthy human individuals. Study outcomes and limitations: Represented genetic and exposure-history diversity was restricted by having few donors.

To note about this clone: Its specificity is not known.

Only in-frame clones appear in the TCRdb table, and some are missing; sequencing was by immunoSEQ multiplex PCR. The table lists over a million clones, roughly 96% of them singletons. Source material: naive CD4+ T cells sorted from blood. The subset denotes: CD45RA+ positively selected. The clonotype originates from a man aged 25-40 years in good health.

This chain's CDR3 is CASSSPPGGPGSVYEQYF. CDR3 coding DNA: TGCGCCAGCAGCTCCCCGCCAGGGGGCCCGGGGTCCGTCTACGAGCAGTACTTC. The rearrangement links TRBV5-1 to TRBJ2-7; TRBD1 matches 8 bases. Germline assignment: CDR1 SGHRS and CDR2 YFSETQ. This CDR3 contains 18 residues. V lost 3 bases and J lost 3; bases outside the gene matches: 17.